This TCR beta chain comes out of a study of shared clonotypes between healthy human individuals. Clones were sequenced by immunoSEQ multiplex PCR, and TCRdb holds only the in-frame ones, with some missing. The data contain about 1,900,000 clones, about 94% of them singletons. It was CD45RO-negative cells, positively selected for CCR7, that made up naive CD8 cells, with terminally differentiated effector memory CD45RA+ cells excluded. The length of the CDR3 is 12 residues. Trimming removed 2 bases from V and 13 bases from J, with 14 bases in between. Looked up from germline, CDR1 is SEHNR and CDR2 is FQNEAQ (reference sequence).

The receptor was isolated from a man between 18 and 35 years old in good health. V is TRBV7-9 and J is TRBJ1-1; a weak D match, TRBD1 (6 bases). Source material: naive CD8+ T cells sorted from blood. CDR3 coding DNA: TGTGCCAGCAGCTTACGCGGGGGCTTGGGTTTCTTT. Encoded protein: CASSLRGGLGFF. The whole variable domain, remainder taken from reference TRBV7-9 and TRBJ1-1, is DTGVSQNPRHKITKRGQNVTFRCDPISEHNRLYWYRQTLGQGPEFLTYFQNEAQLEKSRLLSDRFSAERPKGSFSTLEIQRTEQGDSAMYLCASSLRGGLGFFGQGTRLTVV.